The 24 T cell receptor beta chains in this list originate from one sample, sequenced in a study of T cells after yellow fever vaccination (dated by TCRdb to about 2019). The library was prepared using 5' RACE. The instrument was an Illumina NovaSeq 6000. TCRdb reran the public reads through fastp at Q25 and MiXCR, keeping productive beta chains. Identical CDR3 protein sequences are pooled into one entry, listed with their most common genes and DNA. Counted in this sample were hundreds of thousands of distinct CDR3 sequences; around 19% of them appeared once. The ten top clones hold 15% to 20% of the sample. The treatment or condition label, as the study defines it: live attenuated yellow fever vaccine strain. This material consisted of PBMCs, taken before the yellow fever booster vaccination. These receptors all come from a man aged 18 to 29 who received the YFV17D yellow fever vaccine.

The table lists this clonotype with many counts. The V call is TRBV5-1, the J call TRBJ1-4; D is perhaps TRBD1 (6 bases). The length of the CDR3 is 15 residues. CDR1 and CDR2 (germline): SGHRS, YFSETQ. Trimming pared 4 bases from V and 2 bases from J, leaving 12 bases between. The CDR3, as DNA: TGCGCCAGCAGCCTGAGGGGGGTCACTAATGAAAAACTGTTTTTT. Residues: CASSLRGVTNEKLFF.

This clonotype was found a few times. V usage is TRBV7-6 and J usage is TRBJ2-2; maybe TRBD1 (5 bases). Germline V gives CDR1 SGHVS, CDR2 FNYEAQ. Trimming removed 6 bases from V and 4 bases from J, with 12 bases in between. The CDR3 consists of 14 residues. CDR3 residues: CASRPQGGTGELFF. CDR3 bases: TGTGCCAGCAGACCCCAGGGTGGCACCGGGGAGCTGTTTTTT.

V and J are TRBV6-5 and TRBJ2-3, with a tentative D call TRBD1 (5 bases). This CDR3 contains 16 residues. V lost 0 bases, J lost 3 bases, and 13 bases lay in between. The germline CDR1 and CDR2 sequences are MNHEY and SVGAGI. CDR3 bases: TGTGCCAGCAGTTACTCTCGACAGATGAGGACAGATACGCAGTATTTT. Translation gives CASSYSRQMRTDTQYF.

This clonotype was counted a few times. The chain is built from TRBV4-3 and TRBJ2-7, with 9 bases matching TRBD1. This CDR3 is built from 15 residues. Germline trimming cut 1 base from V and 2 bases from J; bases unmatched to any gene: 3. Per the germline V gene, CDR1 is LGHNA and CDR2 is YSLEER. The CDR3 nucleotides read TGCGCCAGCAGCCAAGGAAACAGGGGGCCCTACGAGCAGTACTTC. Translated: CASSQGNRGPYEQYF.

The CDR3 spells CASSDSPGVYNEQFF. The CDR3 region has the DNA TGTGCCAGCAGTGACTCCCCAGGGGTCTACAATGAGCAGTTCTTC. This chain connects TRBV6-4 to TRBJ2-1; possibly TRBD1 for D (6 bases). The CDR3 length is 15 residues. Per germline, CDR1 MRHNA and CDR2 SNTAGT. V lost 0 bases and J 3 bases, leaving 9 bases between the germline ends.

This sequence joins TRBV20-1 and TRBJ2-5, with D perhaps being TRBD1 or TRBD2 (5 bases each). Germline values: CDR1 DFQATT, CDR2 SNEGSKA (reference sequence). The CDR3 consists of 13 residues. V was clipped by 3 bases and J by 2 bases, with 10 bases between them. The CDR3 coding sequence is TGCAGTGCTAGCGTCGGGGCTCAAGAGACCCAGTACTTC. Its protein product is CSASVGAQETQYF.

This clonotype has more than one count but fewer than ten. The chain recombines TRBV29-1 with TRBJ1-6, with a weak D call TRBD1 (6 bases). The V and J ends lost 8 bases and 5 bases respectively, with 13 bases between them. This CDR3 region has 13 residues. Germline CDR1 SQVTM, CDR2 ANQGSEA. This CDR3 reads CSTLAGDNSPLHF. Here the CDR3 DNA reads TGCAGCACCCTCGCAGGGGATAATTCACCCCTCCACTTT.

This clonotype was counted only a few times. The chain links TRBV7-8 to TRBJ1-2; the D gene is possibly TRBD1 (5 bases). The V gene lost 0 bases and the J gene lost 4 bases, with 12 bases spanning the gap. Germline-derived CDR1 and CDR2 are SGHVS and FQNEAQ. The CDR3 has 15 amino acids. As DNA, the CDR3 is TGTGCCAGCAGCTTAGCGGCGGGGGATCGCTATGGCTACACCTTC. This translates into CASSLAAGDRYGYTF.

This clonotype has just a few counts. The chain recombines TRBV2 with TRBJ2-6; possibly TRBD2 for D (5 bases). V was pared by 6 bases and J by 0 bases, with 18 bases between. Germline lookup yields CDR1 SNHLY and CDR2 FYNNEI. The CDR3 is 18 amino acids. CDR3 loop: CASRNNPGKSSGANVLTF. CDR3 nucleotide sequence: TGTGCCAGCAGAAATAATCCGGGGAAAAGCTCTGGGGCCAACGTCCTGACTTTC.

This clonotype came up a few times. The chain recombines TRBV5-8 with TRBJ2-7, with TRBD1 identical over 9 bases. V lost 4 bases to trimming and J lost 5 bases; unmatched junction nucleotides: 7. Germline V gene sequence: CDR1 SGHTS, CDR2 YDEGEE. The CDR3 length is 14 residues. The CDR3 loop reads CASSPWTGVHEQYV. The CDR3, as DNA: TGTGCCAGCAGCCCCTGGACAGGGGTACACGAGCAGTACGTC.

The chain links TRBV12-3 or TRBV12-4 to TRBJ2-3; maybe TRBD2 (7 bases). Trimming cost V 7 bases and J 8 bases, with 22 bases left between them. The CDR3 length is 15 residues. CDR3 bases: TGTGCCAGCACTCCCAAGGGAGGGGGGCAGGGTACGCAGTATTTT. As protein: CASTPKGGGQGTQYF.

In this sample, this clonotype turned up many times. The J gene is TRBJ2-7, the V gene TRBV7-2; TRBD2 aligns across 11 bases. V dropped 4 bases and J dropped 3; count of bases not matched to a gene: 8. The CDR3 loop spans 16 amino acids. Germline CDR1 reads SGHTA; CDR2 reads FQGNSA. The CDR3 spells CASSCPTSGENYEQYV. The CDR3 DNA follows: TGTGCCAGCAGCTGCCCGACTAGCGGGGAGAACTACGAGCAGTACGTC.

The rearrangement links TRBV11-2 to TRBJ2-3; TRBD1 aligns across 10 bases. CDR1 is SGHAT and CDR2 is FQNNGV in the germline V gene. The trim removed 1 base at V and 5 bases at J, leaving 0 bases unmatched. This CDR3 has 14 amino acids. The DNA for the CDR3 is TGTGCCAGCAGCTTAGGGACAGGGGGAGATACGCAGTATTTT. Translated, it gives CASSLGTGGDTQYF.

The chain links TRBV4-1 to TRBJ2-1; D may be TRBD1 or TRBD2 (5 bases each). The CDR3 sequence is 14 residues long. The germline V and J ends were trimmed by 0 bases and 6 bases, with 9 bases remaining between them. CDR1 MGHRA and CDR2 YSYEKL come from the germline V gene. The CDR3 protein is CASSQDPGTNEQFF. For the CDR3, the DNA is TGCGCCAGCAGCCAAGATCCAGGGACCAATGAGCAGTTCTTC.

The sample holds a few counts of this clonotype. The V gene is TRBV29-1, the J gene TRBJ2-1, with TRBD2 matching 9 bases. V shed 1 base and J 0 bases; nucleotides not matched to a gene: 7. The CDR3 runs to 17 residues. Per the germline V gene, CDR1 is SQVTM and CDR2 is ANQGSEA. The CDR3 DNA follows: TGCAGCGTTGAAGGGCTAGCGGGGACGAGCTCCTACAATGAGCAGTTCTTC. Protein: CSVEGLAGTSSYNEQFF.

This clonotype was seen only a few times. This sequence joins TRBV12-3 or TRBV12-4 and TRBJ1-5; weak D call: TRBD1 (5 bases). The CDR3 has 16 residues. Trimming pared 2 bases from V and 3 bases from J, leaving 14 bases between. The CDR3 sequence is CASSLIRDSFNQPQHF. The CDR3 bases are TGTGCCAGCAGTTTAATTCGAGACAGCTTCAATCAGCCCCAGCATTTT.

The J gene is TRBJ2-1, the V gene TRBV5-1; D is unclear. Germline V gene sequence: CDR1 SGHRS, CDR2 YFSETQ. This CDR3 spans 16 amino acids. With 2 bases removed from V and 0 bases from J, the gap between germline ends came to 12 bases. CDR3 sequence reads: CASSFRTASSYNEQFF. The CDR3 bases are TGCGCCAGCAGCTTCCGGACGGCTAGCTCCTACAATGAGCAGTTCTTC.

V and J are TRBV12-3 or TRBV12-4 and TRBJ2-3; no clear D gene. Trimming took off 4 bases at V and 4 bases at J, with 15 bases between the two ends. CDR3 size: 15 residues. The CDR3 bases are TGTGCCAGCAGTTCATACATCCCAAGGGCAGATACGCAGTATTTT. Translating gives CASSSYIPRADTQYF.

This clonotype has only a few counts. J is TRBJ1-4 and V is TRBV5-1, with 7 nucleotides matching TRBD1. CDR1 SGHRS and CDR2 YFSETQ come from the germline V gene. The CDR3 runs to 16 residues. J gave up 3 bases and V 5 bases, and 10 bases lay outside the gene matches. Here the CDR3 reads CASSPPTGVANEKLFF. CDR3 sequence (DNA): TGCGCCAGCAGTCCCCCTACAGGGGTCGCTAATGAAAAACTGTTTTTT.

A few counts support this clonotype. The chain is built from TRBV5-1 and TRBJ1-1, with D perhaps TRBD1 (6 bases). The CDR3 spans 14 residues. V lost 1 base, J lost 1 base, and 8 bases lay in between. The germline gives CDR1 SGHRS, CDR2 YFSETQ. The chain's CDR3 is CASSLRGRNTEAFF. The CDR3 DNA sequence: TGCGCCAGCAGCTTGCGGGGGCGGAACACTGAAGCTTTCTTT.

The V call is TRBV6-2 or TRBV6-3, the J call TRBJ1-5; D call uncertain. The germline V gene encodes CDR1 MNHEY and CDR2 SVGEGT. This CDR3 region has 12 residues. The CDR3 coding sequence is TGTGCTATTCGTAGGGTCGGTCAGCCCCAGCATTTT. Encoded protein: CAIRRVGQPQHF.

CDR3 protein: CASSFNLLQETQYF. CDR3 nucleotides: TGTGCCAGCAGTTTTAATCTGTTACAAGAGACCCAGTACTTC. The genes are TRBV28 and TRBJ2-5; no firm D call. CDR3 length: 14 residues. The germline CDR1 and CDR2 sequences are MDHEN and SYDVKM. V dropped 3 bases and J dropped 2 bases, with 10 bases sitting between them.

This chain connects TRBV6-5 to TRBJ2-3; 9 bases are shared with TRBD2. CDR3 length: 15 amino acids. Trimming took 5 bases from V and 1 from J; bases not matched to a gene: 4. Germline V gives CDR1 MNHEY, CDR2 SVGAGI. CDR3 bases: TGTGCCAGCAGTCAGAGACTAGCGGGCACAGATACGCAGTATTTT. As protein: CASSQRLAGTDTQYF.

This chain links TRBV28 with TRBJ1-1; possible D gene TRBD1, 5 bases. Trimming cost V 4 bases and J 11 bases, with 14 bases left between them. Germline CDR1 MDHEN, CDR2 SYDVKM. The CDR3 runs to 12 residues. The CDR3 is CASSSPGGTAFF. The CDR3 DNA sequence: TGTGCCAGCAGTTCCCCCGGGGGTACGGCTTTCTTT.